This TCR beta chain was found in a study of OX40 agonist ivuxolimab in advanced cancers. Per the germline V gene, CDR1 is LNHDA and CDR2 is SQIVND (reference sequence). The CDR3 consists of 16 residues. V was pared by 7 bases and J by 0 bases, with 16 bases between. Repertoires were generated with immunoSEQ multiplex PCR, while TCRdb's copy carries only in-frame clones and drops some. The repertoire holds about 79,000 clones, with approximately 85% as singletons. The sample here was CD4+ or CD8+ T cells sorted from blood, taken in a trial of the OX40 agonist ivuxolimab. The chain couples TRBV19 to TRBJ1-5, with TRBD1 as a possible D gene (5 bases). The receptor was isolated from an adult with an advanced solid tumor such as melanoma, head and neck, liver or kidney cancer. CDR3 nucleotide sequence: TGTGCCAGTATGGTCGGGGACCGATATAGCAATCAGCCCCAGCATTTT. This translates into CASMVGDRYSNQPQHF. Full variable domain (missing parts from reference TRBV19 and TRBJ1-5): DGGITQSPKYLFRKEGQNVTLSCEQNLNHDAMYWYRQDPGQGLRLIYYSQIVNDFQKGDIAEGYSVSREKKESFPLTVTSAQKNPTAFYLCASMVGDRYSNQPQHFGDGTRLSIL.